The 21 T cell receptor beta chains reported below all come from one sample, sequenced in a study of shared clonotypes between healthy human individuals. Assay: immunoSEQ multiplex PCR; the TCRdb copy retains only in-frame clones and omits some. The data hold some 1.4 million clones, with roughly 96% observed a single time. Sample: naive CD4+ T cells sorted from blood. Indicated subset: CD45RA+ positively selected. All receptors derive from a man aged 30 to 45 in good health.

This chain connects TRBV11-2 to TRBJ2-1, with TRBD2 identical over 7 bases. The V segment lost 3 bases and the J segment 1 base; nucleotides outside the gene matches: 12. Germline assignment: CDR1 SGHAT and CDR2 FQNNGV. The CDR3 has 18 residues. CDR3 in DNA: TGTGCCAGCAGCTTTGGCTCATCAAGCGGGAAATCCTACAATGAGCAGTTCTTC. Encoded protein: CASSFGSSSGKSYNEQFF.

The rearrangement joins TRBV5-4 to TRBJ2-2; D unclear. CDR3 size: 13 residues. Deletions cut 0 bases from V and 6 bases from J, with 6 bases between. Looked up from germline, CDR1 is SGHNT and CDR2 is YYREEE (reference sequence). The CDR3 sequence: CASSLEFAGELFF. The CDR3 DNA follows: TGTGCCAGCAGCTTGGAATTCGCCGGGGAGCTGTTTTTT.

V usage is TRBV5-1 and J usage is TRBJ2-7; 7 bases are shared with TRBD2. This CDR3 has 15 residues. Trimming took 0 bases from V and 6 from J; bases not matched to a gene: 9. Germline loops: CDR1 SGHRS, CDR2 YFSETQ. The CDR3 here is CASSLGGLSGGEQYF. The CDR3 DNA reads TGCGCCAGCAGCTTGGGAGGACTCTCGGGGGGCGAGCAGTACTTC.

This CDR3 reads CASSQANGPPGGEQFF. The DNA of the CDR3 is TGCGCCAGCAGCCAAGCAAACGGGCCCCCGGGGGGTGAGCAGTTCTTC. The V call is TRBV4-3, the J call TRBJ2-1; 7 nucleotides align to TRBD2. The V gene's germline CDR1 is LGHNA and CDR2 YSLEER. V was clipped by 1 base and J by 9 bases; unmatched bases: 12. This CDR3 has 16 residues.

V and J are TRBV6-1 and TRBJ1-2; D is uncertain. Germline loops: CDR1 MNHNS, CDR2 SASEGT. The CDR3 spans 12 residues. V was pared by 8 bases and J by 10 bases, with 17 bases between. The CDR3 DNA reads TGTGCCAGCGGCGAGACTCCGAGATTCTACACCTTC. Its protein product is CASGETPRFYTF.

V gene TRBV9 combines with J gene TRBJ2-7; D is ambiguous. This CDR3 comprises 12 residues. The germline V gene encodes CDR1 SGDLS and CDR2 YYNGEE. The ends were cut back, 0 bases at V and 5 bases at J, with 6 bases in the middle. The CDR3 coding sequence is TGTGCCAGCAGCGTAGAAGGTAACGAGCAGTACTTC. It translates to CASSVEGNEQYF.

This chain connects TRBV7-2 to TRBJ2-7; D uncertain. Germline CDR1 is SGHTA and CDR2 is FQGNSA. V was trimmed by 1 base and J by 0 bases, leaving 7 bases between them. The CDR3 length is 14 residues. For the CDR3, the DNA is TGTGCCAGCAGCTTAGACCAGAGCTCCTACGAGCAGTACTTC. Amino acids: CASSLDQSSYEQYF.

V is TRBV7-6 and J is TRBJ2-3, with 14 bases identical to TRBD2. The CDR3 has 18 amino acids. Trimming took 5 bases from V and 2 from J; bases not matched to a gene: 9. Germline V gives CDR1 SGHVS, CDR2 FNYEAQ. The CDR3 region is CASSPRLAGGGVTDTQYF. The DNA for the CDR3 is TGTGCCAGCAGCCCTCGACTAGCGGGAGGGGGTGTCACAGATACGCAGTATTTT.

Notes on this clone: At the DNA level, this CDR3 is encoded by other sequences in the same sample as well. This chain uses TRBV29-1 with TRBJ1-2; no definite D call. V lost 3 bases and J 7 bases, leaving 3 bases between the germline ends. Per the germline V gene, CDR1 is SQVTM and CDR2 is ANQGSEA. The CDR3 sequence is 9 residues long. CDR3 region: CSVDSGYTF. The CDR3 DNA sequence: TGCAGCGTTGACAGTGGCTACACCTTC.

This chain joins TRBV6-5 and TRBJ2-1; TRBD2 matches 9 bases. Germline V lookup: CDR1 MNHEY, CDR2 SVGAGI. Trimming at V came to 3 bases and at J to 5 bases, leaving 5 bases not matched to a gene. The CDR3 runs 15 residues. The CDR3 DNA reads as TGTGCCAGCAGTTATTGGGCTAGCGGGAACAATGAGCAGTTCTTC. Translating it yields CASSYWASGNNEQFF.

This sequence joins TRBV7-9 and TRBJ2-2; TRBD1 agrees at 8 bases. This CDR3 contains 17 residues. The trim removed 1 base at V and 5 bases at J, leaving 9 bases unmatched. Germline V CDR1 and CDR2: SEHNR, FQNEAQ (reference sequence). CDR3 bases: TGTGCCAGCAGCTTAGTCCGAACCGGGACAGGTACCGGGGAGCTGTTTTTT. This translates into CASSLVRTGTGTGELFF.

This chain connects TRBV11-2 to TRBJ2-5; D uncertain. V lost 1 base and J lost 4, with 7 bases in between. The CDR3 is 13 amino acids. Germline V gene data show CDR1 as SGHAT and CDR2 as FQNNGV. The CDR3 bases are TGTGCCAGCAGCTTAGTATGGCGAGAGACCCAGTACTTC. Translation: CASSLVWRETQYF.

The chain carries TRBV19 and TRBJ2-7; D possibly corresponds to TRBD1 (6 bases). Germline V lookup: CDR1 LNHDA, CDR2 SQIVND (reference sequence). The V and J ends lost 5 bases and 2 bases respectively, with 28 bases between them. This CDR3 is 19 amino acids long. CDR3 sequence (DNA): TGTGCCAGTAGTCGTACCACCATTAGGACCGACAGGCTAGCCTACGAGCAGTACTTC. As protein: CASSRTTIRTDRLAYEQYF. Drawing the rest from reference TRBV19 and TRBJ2-7, the complete variable domain is DGGITQSPKYLFRKEGQNVTLSCEQNLNHDAMYWYRQDPGQGLRLIYYSQIVNDFQKGDIAEGYSVSREKKESFPLTVTSAQKNPTAFYLCASSRTTIRTDRLAYEQYFGPGTRLTVT.

The chain links TRBV7-2 to TRBJ2-1; D possibly corresponds to TRBD2 (6 bases). This CDR3 has 16 residues. Germline CDR1 and CDR2: SGHTA and FQGNSA. The V gene lost 5 bases and the J gene lost 3 bases, with 17 bases spanning the gap. The CDR3 DNA is TGTGCCAGCAGCGAGGGGTGGCGGGAACGCTACAATGAGCAGTTCTTC. Protein sequence: CASSEGWRERYNEQFF. Full variable domain (rest looked up from reference TRBV7-2 and TRBJ2-1): GAGVSQSPSNKVTEKGKDVELRCDPISGHTALYWYRQSLGQGLEFLIYFQGNSAPDKSGLPSDRFSAERTGGSVSTLTIQRTQQEDSAVYLCASSEGWRERYNEQFFGPGTRLTVL.

The chain links TRBV27 to TRBJ2-7; maybe TRBD2 (6 bases). The V end was cut by 3 bases, the J end by 3 bases, with 12 bases between. CDR1 is MNHEY, CDR2 SMNVEV, per germline (reference sequence). This CDR3 region has 14 residues. The CDR3 DNA reads TGTGCCAGCAGTTTGGGCCCGCGGGGCTACGAGCAGTACTTC. Protein sequence: CASSLGPRGYEQYF.

The gene calls are TRBV5-4 and TRBJ1-4; no clear D. The ends were cut back, 2 bases at V and 3 bases at J, with 8 bases in the middle. CDR3 length: 14 amino acids. CDR1 SGHNT and CDR2 YYREEE come from the germline V gene (reference sequence). The CDR3 sequence is CASSLEVPNEKLFF. In nucleotides, the CDR3 is TGTGCCAGCAGCTTAGAAGTTCCTAATGAAAAACTGTTTTTT.

This clone was seen once. The chain employs TRBV7-2 and TRBJ2-7; 12 nucleotides line up with TRBD2. The germline V gene encodes CDR1 SGHTA and CDR2 FQGNSA. The ends lost 6 bases at V and 5 bases at J; junction bases unmatched: 8. The CDR3 sequence is 15 residues long. CDR3 sequence reads: CASSKTSGSYDEQYF. CDR3 coding DNA: TGTGCCAGCAGTAAGACTAGCGGGAGCTACGACGAGCAGTACTTC.

This chain joins TRBV5-1 and TRBJ2-5; 7 nucleotides match TRBD1. Germline loops: CDR1 SGHRS, CDR2 YFSETQ. This CDR3 spans 15 amino acids. Trimming at V came to 4 bases and at J to 0 bases, leaving 6 bases not matched to a gene. CDR3 bases: TGCGCCAGCAGCCCCACGACAGGGTACCAAGAGACCCAGTACTTC. Translated, it gives CASSPTTGYQETQYF.

The chain links TRBV11-2 to TRBJ1-4, with no clear D. V lost 5 bases, J lost 6 bases, and 19 bases lay in between. Germline lookup yields CDR1 SGHAT and CDR2 FQNNGV. The CDR3 runs to 16 residues. DNA of the CDR3: TGTGCCAGCAGCCGGCGCGCCCTCCTGACGGATGAAAAACTGTTTTTT. This gives the protein CASSRRALLTDEKLFF. The full variable domain, with the rest looked up from reference TRBV11-2 and TRBJ1-4, is EAGVAQSPRYKIIEKRQSVAFWCNPISGHATLYWYQQILGQGPKLLIQFQNNGVVDDSQLPKDRFSAERLKGVDSTLKIQPAKLEDSAVYLCASSRRALLTDEKLFFGSGTQLSVL.

The chain employs TRBV28 and TRBJ1-5; D remains ambiguous. V lost 7 bases to trimming and J lost 5 bases, with 12 bases between them. CDR3 length equals 13 residues. Germline V gene lookup returns CDR1 MDHEN and CDR2 SYDVKM. The CDR3 sequence is CASKEWSDQPQHF. In DNA, the CDR3 is TGTGCCAGCAAAGAGTGGTCGGATCAGCCCCAGCATTTT.

Remarks on this clone: This same CDR3 is encoded by further DNA sequences in the sample. The chain has TRBV18 and TRBJ1-1; perhaps TRBD1 as D (5 bases). The germline V gene encodes CDR1 KGHSH and CDR2 LQKENI. Trimming took off 0 bases at V and 4 bases at J, with 6 bases between the two ends. CDR3 length: 13 amino acids. The chain's CDR3 is CASSPPGGTEAFF. CDR3 nucleotides: TGTGCCAGCTCACCACCCGGGGGCACTGAAGCTTTCTTT.